Listed below are T cell receptor beta chains from one sample, sequenced in a study of beta chain features in type 1 diabetes. Produced via immunoSEQ multiplex PCR; TCRdb's table is partial and in-frame only. The sample lists roughly 370,000 clones, around 14% seen once, with less than 0.04% in the top ten. The source material was naive CD4+ T cells from blood. These receptors all stem from a man aged 30-40 years in good health. Each CDR3 is given with its conserved first and last residue. The order of the fields is D gene, V gene, J gene, clone size, CDR3 DNA, CDR3 protein. A D gene is named only where the DNA matches it firmly. Clone size appears in some rows only: once, few, many, or a class for an expanded clone.

>TRBD1|TRBV11-2|TRBJ2-2|few
TGTGCTAGTTCACAGGGGACCGGGGAGCTGTTTTTT
CASSQGTGELFF
>.|TRBV4-3|TRBJ1-2|few
TGCGCCAGCAGCCAAGAAGTCCGACACGGTCCTGATGGCTACACCTTC
CASSQEVRHGPDGYTF
>TRBD1|TRBV30|TRBJ2-2|.
TGTGCCTGGAGTCCTGGGACAGCCTTCACCGGGGAGCTGTTTTTT
CAWSPGTAFTGELFF
>.|TRBV7-9|TRBJ2-3|.
TGTGCCAGCAGCTTAGTTGGCACAGATACGCAGTATTTT
CASSLVGTDTQYF
>.|TRBV7-9|TRBJ2-3|.
TGTGCCAGCAGCTTAGGGGGGCACACAGATACGCAGTATTTT
CASSLGGHTDTQYF
>.|TRBV7-9|TRBJ2-5|.
TGTGCCAGCAGCTCCACAGGGACGGAGACCCAGTACTTC
CASSSTGTETQYF
>TRBD2|TRBV29-1|TRBJ2-7|.
TGCCGCGTTAGGGGACTAGCGTCATACGAGCAGTACTTC
CRVRGLASYEQYF
>.|TRBV5-1|TRBJ2-1|.
TGCGCCAGCAGCTTGGTCGGAGCAGTCTACAATGAGCAGTTCTTC
CASSLVGAVYNEQFF
>.|TRBV18|TRBJ2-5|.
TGTGCCAGCTCACCACCTTCCCAACAAGAGACCCAGTACTTC
CASSPPSQQETQYF
>.|TRBV5-1|TRBJ1-1|.
TGCGCCAGCAGTCGAGCCTTTAACACTGAAGCTTTCTTT
CASSRAFNTEAFF
>.|TRBV5-1|TRBJ2-3|few
TGCGCCAGCAGCTTCTACGCAAGCACAGATACGCAGTATTTT
CASSFYASTDTQYF
>.|TRBV11-2|TRBJ2-4|.
TGTGCCAGCAGCCGTCGGGACAACATTCAGTACTTC
CASSRRDNIQYF
>TRBD2|TRBV15|TRBJ2-1|.
TGTGCCACCAGCAGAGAACTAGCGGGGATCAATGAGCAGTTCTTC
CATSRELAGINEQFF
>.|TRBV18|TRBJ2-3|.
TGTGCCAGCTCCCCCAGCATGTGGGGGTCCACAGATACGCAGTATTTT
CASSPSMWGSTDTQYF
>.|TRBV7-2|TRBJ1-1|once
TGTGCCAGCAGTTCTGGTGGGGACACTGAAGCTTTCTTT
CASSSGGDTEAFF
>.|TRBV15|TRBJ2-7|.
TGTGCCACCAGCAGAGATTTCTCCTACGAGCAGTACTTC
CATSRDFSYEQYF
>.|TRBV4-3|TRBJ2-3|few
TGCGCCAGCAGCCAAGAGGATCCCTTCGCGTCTAGCACAGATACGCAGTATTTT
CASSQEDPFASSTDTQYF
>.|TRBV10-3|TRBJ2-1|.
TGTGCCATCAGTGGCCGGGACGAAGGGGGACCGGAGCAGTTCTTC
CAISGRDEGGPEQFF
>.|TRBV13|TRBJ2-3|.
TGTGCCAGCAGCTTAGGCCTGGGGGGCCCTAGCACAGATACGCAGTATTTT
CASSLGLGGPSTDTQYF
>TRBD1|TRBV7-6|TRBJ1-6|.
TGTGCCAGCAGCTTAGGACAGGGAAGATCACCCCTCCACTTT
CASSLGQGRSPLHF
>.|TRBV4-3|TRBJ2-4|.
TGCGCCAGCAGCCAAGATAGGACAAAAGTTTTGTACTTC
CASSQDRTKVLYF
>.|TRBV13|TRBJ2-1|.
TGTGCCAGCAGCTTATTGGGGGATGGATTGAGGAATGAGCAGTTCTTC
CASSLLGDGLRNEQFF
>.|TRBV15|TRBJ2-7|.
TGTGCCACCAGCAGACTGGACGCCTACGAGCAGTACTTC
CATSRLDAYEQYF
>TRBD2|TRBV7-8|TRBJ2-5|few
TGTGCCAGCGGGCATTCGGCGGGAGGGCCAGGAGAGACCCAGTACTTC
CASGHSAGGPGETQYF
>.|TRBV7-2|TRBJ2-7|few
TGTGCCAGCAGCTTAGCGCTGGAGACGAGCGAGCAGTACTTC
CASSLALETSEQYF
>TRBD2|TRBV4-3|TRBJ2-1|.
TGCGCCAGCAGCCGCGTGAGAGCGGGAGTGGGTGAGCAGTTCTTC
CASSRVRAGVGEQFF
>TRBD2|TRBV19|TRBJ2-3|few
TGTGCCAGTAGTAGCGGGAGAACTGTAGATACGCAGTATTTT
CASSSGRTVDTQYF
>TRBD1|TRBV9|TRBJ2-7|few
TGTGCCAGCAGCGTAGGAGACAGGGGCTCCTACGAGCAGTACTTC
CASSVGDRGSYEQYF
>.|TRBV25-1|TRBJ2-1|.
TGTGCCAGCAGTGAATCGGGAAACAATGAGCAGTTCTTC
CASSESGNNEQFF
>TRBD2|TRBV7-2|TRBJ2-5|.
TGTGCCAGCAGCTTAGTGCGGACTAGCACCCAAGAGACCCAGTACTTC
CASSLVRTSTQETQYF
>.|TRBV6-1|TRBJ2-5|.
TGTGCCAGCAGTGAAGGCTACGGGAGTGGGGAGACCCAGTACTTC
CASSEGYGSGETQYF
>.|TRBV5-4|TRBJ1-3|few
TGTGCCAGCAGCCCGACACCGACCGCAGACTCTGGAAACACCATATATTTT
CASSPTPTADSGNTIYF
>.|TRBV11-2|TRBJ1-2|.
TGTGCCAGCAGCTTAGAAGGCTATGGCTACACCTTC
CASSLEGYGYTF
>.|TRBV7-2|TRBJ2-5|few
TGTGCCAGCAGCTTAGGATTAGGCCGAGCGGAGTACTTC
CASSLGLGRAEYF
>TRBD2|TRBV29-1|TRBJ2-4|few
TGCAGCGTAGCGGGACTAGCGGGGAAAAACATTCAGTACTTC
CSVAGLAGKNIQYF
>TRBD1|TRBV30|TRBJ1-1|.
TGTGCCTGGCTCCGGGACAGCTTAACTTTCTTT
CAWLRDSLTFF
>TRBD2|TRBV9|TRBJ2-1|few
TGTGCCAGCAGCGTCCTGAGCGGGGGCCACCTCAATGAGCAGTTCTTC
CASSVLSGGHLNEQFF
>.|TRBV9|TRBJ1-1|many
TGTGCCAGCAGCGTAGTTACGAACACTGAAGCTTTCTTT
CASSVVTNTEAFF
>TRBD1|TRBV4-3|TRBJ2-4|few
TGCGCCAGCAGCCAAGCCACCCGGGACAGGCCCTCGGGGGCCAAAAACATTCAGTACTTC
CASSQATRDRPSGAKNIQYF
>.|TRBV6-5|TRBJ2-1|.
TGTGCCAGCAGTCGAACCGACAGGATAGCCAATGAGCAGTTCTTC
CASSRTDRIANEQFF
>.|TRBV12-5|TRBJ2-3|few
TGTGCTAGTGGTGCGTTTCTGGATACGCAGTATTTT
CASGAFLDTQYF
>TRBD1|TRBV7-3|TRBJ1-2|.
TGTGCCAGCTCCCCGGGACAGGGGACTGGCTATGGCTACACCTTC
CASSPGQGTGYGYTF
>.|TRBV20-1|TRBJ2-5|few
TGCAGTGCGACGCCAGAAGAGACCCAGTACTTC
CSATPEETQYF
>TRBD1|TRBV29-1|TRBJ2-5|.
TGCAGCGCGCAGTACGGGACAGGAGAAGAGACCCAGTACTTC
CSAQYGTGEETQYF
>TRBD1|TRBV9|TRBJ1-2|few
TGTGCCAGCAGCAAGGACAGGGATGGCTACACCTTC
CASSKDRDGYTF